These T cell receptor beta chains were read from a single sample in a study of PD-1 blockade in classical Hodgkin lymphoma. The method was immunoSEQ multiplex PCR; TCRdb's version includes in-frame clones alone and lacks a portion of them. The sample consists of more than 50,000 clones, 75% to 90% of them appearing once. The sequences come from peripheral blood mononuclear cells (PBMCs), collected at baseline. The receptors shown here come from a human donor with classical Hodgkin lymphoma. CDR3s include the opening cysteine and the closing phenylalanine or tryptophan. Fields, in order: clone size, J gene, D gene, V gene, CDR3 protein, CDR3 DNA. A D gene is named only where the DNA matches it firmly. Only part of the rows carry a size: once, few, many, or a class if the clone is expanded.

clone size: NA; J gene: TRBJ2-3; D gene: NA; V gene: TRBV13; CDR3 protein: CASSSLGGTDTQYF; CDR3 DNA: TGTGCCAGCAGCTCGTTGGGAGGCACAGATACGCAGTATTTT
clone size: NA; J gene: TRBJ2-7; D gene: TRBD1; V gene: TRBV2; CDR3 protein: CASSPHRTGGSEGYEQYF; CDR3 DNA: TGTGCCAGCAGTCCACATAGAACAGGGGGCTCTGAGGGCTACGAGCAGTACTTC
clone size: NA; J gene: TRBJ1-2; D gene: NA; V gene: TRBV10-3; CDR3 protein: CAVQSGGGYTF; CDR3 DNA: TGTGCCGTTCAGTCTGGGGGTGGCTACACCTTC
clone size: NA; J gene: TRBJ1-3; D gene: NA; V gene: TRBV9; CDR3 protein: CASSGSGNTIYF; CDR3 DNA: TGTGCCAGCAGCGGGTCTGGAAACACCATATATTTT
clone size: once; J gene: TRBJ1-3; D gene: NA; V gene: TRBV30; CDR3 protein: CAWNGRIPIRNTIYF; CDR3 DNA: TGTGCCTGGAACGGACGCATTCCTATCAGGAACACCATATATTTT
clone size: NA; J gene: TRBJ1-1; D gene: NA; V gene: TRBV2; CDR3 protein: CATRGVEGVETEAFF; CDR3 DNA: TGTGCCACCCGAGGGGTGGAGGGAGTAGAAACTGAAGCTTTCTTT
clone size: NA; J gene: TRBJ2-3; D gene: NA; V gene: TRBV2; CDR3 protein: CATARGADTQYF; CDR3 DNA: TGTGCCACCGCTCGGGGAGCAGATACGCAGTATTTT
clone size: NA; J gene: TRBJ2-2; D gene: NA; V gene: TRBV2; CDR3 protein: CASVGGRTGELFF; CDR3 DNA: TGTGCCAGCGTGGGGGGGCGCACCGGGGAGCTGTTTTTT
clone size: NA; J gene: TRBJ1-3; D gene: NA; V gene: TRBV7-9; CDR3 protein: CASSSITSSGSSGNTIYF; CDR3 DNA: TGTGCCAGCAGTTCGATTACCTCGTCAGGGAGCTCTGGAAACACCATATATTTT
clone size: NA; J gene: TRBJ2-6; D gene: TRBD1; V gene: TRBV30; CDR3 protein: CAWSVGTVVRGANVLTF; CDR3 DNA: TGTGCCTGGAGTGTAGGGACAGTGGTTAGGGGGGCCAACGTCCTGACTTTC
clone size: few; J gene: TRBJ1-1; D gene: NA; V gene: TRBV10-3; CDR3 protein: CAITPDSFTEAFF; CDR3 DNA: TGTGCCATCACCCCGGACAGTTTCACTGAAGCTTTCTTT
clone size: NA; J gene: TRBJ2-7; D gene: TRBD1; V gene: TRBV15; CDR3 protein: CATSRDPTGDLEQYF; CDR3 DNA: TGTGCCACCAGCAGAGATCCGACAGGGGACCTCGAGCAGTACTTC
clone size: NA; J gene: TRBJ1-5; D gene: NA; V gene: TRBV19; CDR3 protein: CASTPGVNQPQHF; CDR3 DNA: TGTGCCAGTACCCCTGGGGTCAATCAGCCCCAGCATTTT
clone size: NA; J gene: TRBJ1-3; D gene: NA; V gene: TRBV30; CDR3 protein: CAWSVWGTTSGNTIYF; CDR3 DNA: TGTGCCTGGAGTGTCTGGGGGACGACGTCTGGAAACACCATATATTTT
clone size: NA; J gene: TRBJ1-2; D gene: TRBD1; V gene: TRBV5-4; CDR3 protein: CASSSGTGYPNYGYTF; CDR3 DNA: TGTGCCAGCAGCTCAGGGACAGGATACCCTAACTATGGCTACACCTTC
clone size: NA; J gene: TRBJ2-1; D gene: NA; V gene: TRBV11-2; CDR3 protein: CASSPTRGAWNEQFF; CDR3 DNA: TGTGCCAGCAGCCCTACACGGGGGGCCTGGAATGAGCAGTTCTTC
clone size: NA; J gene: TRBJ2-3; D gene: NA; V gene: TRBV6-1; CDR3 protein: CATGSEGVGTDTQYF; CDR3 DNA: TGTGCCACCGGGTCAGAGGGGGTCGGCACAGATACGCAGTATTTT
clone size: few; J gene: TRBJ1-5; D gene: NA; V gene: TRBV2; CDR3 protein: CASEAFPTQPQHF; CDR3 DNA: TGTGCCAGCGAAGCATTCCCAACTCAGCCCCAGCATTTT